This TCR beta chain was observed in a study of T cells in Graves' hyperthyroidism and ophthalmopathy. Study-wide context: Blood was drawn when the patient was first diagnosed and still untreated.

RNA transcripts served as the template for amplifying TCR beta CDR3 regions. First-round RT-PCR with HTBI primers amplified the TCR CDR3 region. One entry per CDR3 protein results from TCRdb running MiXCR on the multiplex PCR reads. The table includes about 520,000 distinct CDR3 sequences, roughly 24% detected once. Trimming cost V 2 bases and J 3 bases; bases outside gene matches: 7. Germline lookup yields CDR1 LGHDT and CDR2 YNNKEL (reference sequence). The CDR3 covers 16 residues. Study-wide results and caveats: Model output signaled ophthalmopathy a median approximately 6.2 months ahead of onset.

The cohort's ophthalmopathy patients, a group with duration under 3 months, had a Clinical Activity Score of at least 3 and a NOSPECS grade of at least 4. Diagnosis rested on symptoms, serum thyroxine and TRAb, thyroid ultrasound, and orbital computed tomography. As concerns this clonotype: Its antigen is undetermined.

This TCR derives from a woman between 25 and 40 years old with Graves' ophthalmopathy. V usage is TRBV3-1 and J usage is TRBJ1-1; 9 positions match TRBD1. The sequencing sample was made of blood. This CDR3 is CASSQPTGGWDTEAFF. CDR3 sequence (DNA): TGTGCCAGCAGCCAACCTACAGGGGGCTGGGACACTGAAGCTTTCTTT.